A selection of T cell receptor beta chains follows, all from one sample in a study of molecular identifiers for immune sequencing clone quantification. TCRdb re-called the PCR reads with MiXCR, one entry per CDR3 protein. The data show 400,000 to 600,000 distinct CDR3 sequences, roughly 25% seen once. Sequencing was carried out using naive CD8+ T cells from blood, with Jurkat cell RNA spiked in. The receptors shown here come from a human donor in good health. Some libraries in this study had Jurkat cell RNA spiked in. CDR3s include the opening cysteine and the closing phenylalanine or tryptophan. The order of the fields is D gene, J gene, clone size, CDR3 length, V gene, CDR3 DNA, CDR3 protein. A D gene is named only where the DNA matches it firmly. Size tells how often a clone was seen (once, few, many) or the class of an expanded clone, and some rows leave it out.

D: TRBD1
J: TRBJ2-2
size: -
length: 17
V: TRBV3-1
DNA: TGTGCCAGCAGCCTAAGCCAGACAGGGAAGGGCACCGGGGAGCTGTTTTTT
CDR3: CASSLSQTGKGTGELFF

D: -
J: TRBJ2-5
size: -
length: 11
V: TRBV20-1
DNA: TGCAGTGCTAAAGATGCGCGGCCCCCGTACTTC
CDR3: CSAKDARPPYF

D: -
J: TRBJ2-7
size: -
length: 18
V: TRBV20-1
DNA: TGCAGTGCCCCCGTGGAGACTCGGACTACCCTTTGGGGGGACGAGCAGTACTTC
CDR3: CSAPVETRTTLWGDEQYF

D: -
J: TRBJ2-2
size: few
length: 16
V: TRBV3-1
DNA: TGTGCCAGCAGCCCGGCACCGGGGCATATAACCGGGGAGCTGTTTTTT
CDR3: CASSPAPGHITGELFF

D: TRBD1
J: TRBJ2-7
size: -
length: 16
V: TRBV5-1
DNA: TGCGCCAGCAGCTTGGGGGACAGGGGCTACACCTACGAGCAGTACTTC
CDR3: CASSLGDRGYTYEQYF

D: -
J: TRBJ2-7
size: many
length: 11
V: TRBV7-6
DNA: TGTGCCAGCAGCTCGGACTACGAGCAGTACTTC
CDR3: CASSSDYEQYF

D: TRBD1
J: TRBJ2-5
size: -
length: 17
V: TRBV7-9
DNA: TGTGCCAGCAGCCGGAGACCGTTGACAGGGGTCAGAGAGACCCAGTACTTC
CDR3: CASSRRPLTGVRETQYF

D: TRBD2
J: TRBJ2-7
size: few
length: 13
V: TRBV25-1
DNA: TGTGCCACCAGCGGGACTAGCGATTTCGAGCAGTACTTC
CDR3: CATSGTSDFEQYF

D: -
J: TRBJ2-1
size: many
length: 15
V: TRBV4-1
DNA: TGCGCCAGCAGCCAAGATAGTATGACAGAGGATGAGCAGTTCTTC
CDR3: CASSQDSMTEDEQFF

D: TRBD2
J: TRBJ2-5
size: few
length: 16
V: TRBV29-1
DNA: TGCAGCGTTGTCCCGGGACTAGCGGGGGGTCAAGAGACCCAGTACTTC
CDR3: CSVVPGLAGGQETQYF

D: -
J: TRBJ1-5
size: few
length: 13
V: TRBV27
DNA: TGTGCCAGCAGTCCAACTAACAATCAGCCCCAGCATTTT
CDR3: CASSPTNNQPQHF

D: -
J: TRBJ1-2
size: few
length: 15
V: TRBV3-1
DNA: TGTGCCAGCAGCCCTGTCTTTGGGGCGGAATATGGCTACACCTTC
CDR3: CASSPVFGAEYGYTF

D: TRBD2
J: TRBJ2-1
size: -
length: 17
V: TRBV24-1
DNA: TGTGCCACCAGTGATTTCGGCCCGGGAGGCTCCTACAATGAGCAGTTCTTC
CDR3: CATSDFGPGGSYNEQFF

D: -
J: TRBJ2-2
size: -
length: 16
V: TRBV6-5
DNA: TGTGCCAGCAGTTATTTGGGGGGCGGCGGCACCGGGGAGCTGTTTTTT
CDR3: CASSYLGGGGTGELFF

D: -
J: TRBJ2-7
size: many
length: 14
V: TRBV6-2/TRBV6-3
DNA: TGTGCCAGCAGTTACTCGGGGGTTCCTTACGAGCAGTACTTC
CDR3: CASSYSGVPYEQYF

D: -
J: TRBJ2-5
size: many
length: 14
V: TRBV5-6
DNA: TGTGCCAGCAGCTTGAAGACAGACGGGTTGCCCCAGTACTTC
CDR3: CASSLKTDGLPQYF

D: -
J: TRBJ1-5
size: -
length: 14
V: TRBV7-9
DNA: TGTGCCAGCGCTGGGACCCTAGGGAATCAGCCCCAGCATTTT
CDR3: CASAGTLGNQPQHF

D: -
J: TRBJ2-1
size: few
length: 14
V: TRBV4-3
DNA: TGCGCCAGCAGCCAAGAGTCCGGGTACAATGAGCAGTTCTTC
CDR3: CASSQESGYNEQFF

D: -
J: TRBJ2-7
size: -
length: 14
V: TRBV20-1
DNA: TGCAGTGCCGGTCAAGGACGTAGACCCTACGAGCAGTACTTC
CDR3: CSAGQGRRPYEQYF

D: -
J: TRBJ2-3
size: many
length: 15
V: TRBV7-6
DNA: TGTGCCAGCAGCTTAGGACACACTAGCACAGATACGCAGTATTTT
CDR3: CASSLGHTSTDTQYF

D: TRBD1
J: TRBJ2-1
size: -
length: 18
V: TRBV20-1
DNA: TGCAGTGCTAGAGATTTTATCCCAGGGGGCCCATCCTACAATGAGCAGTTCTTC
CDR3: CSARDFIPGGPSYNEQFF

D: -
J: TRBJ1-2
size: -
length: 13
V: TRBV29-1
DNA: TGCAGCGTTCGCGCGGACAGCCACTATGGCTACACCTTC
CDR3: CSVRADSHYGYTF

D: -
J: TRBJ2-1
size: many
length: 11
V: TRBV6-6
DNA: TGTGCCAGCAGTTTGAACAATGAGCAGTTCTTC
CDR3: CASSLNNEQFF

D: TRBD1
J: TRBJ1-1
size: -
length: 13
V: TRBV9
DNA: TGTGCCAGCAGCGTAGACAGGGGGGCTGAAGCTTTCTTT
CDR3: CASSVDRGAEAFF

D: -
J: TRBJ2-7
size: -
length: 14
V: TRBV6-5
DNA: TGTGCCAGCAAAGCCCGGGACAAGGTAGGCGAGCAGTACTTC
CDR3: CASKARDKVGEQYF

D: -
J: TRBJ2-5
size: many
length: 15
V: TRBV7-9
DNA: TGTGCCAGCAGCTTATACGCAGACCACCAAGAGACCCAGTACTTC
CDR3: CASSLYADHQETQYF

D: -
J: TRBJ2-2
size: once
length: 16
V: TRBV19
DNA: TGTGCCAGTCACCCATTCAGCGGGCCGAACACCGGGGAGCTGTTTTTT
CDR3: CASHPFSGPNTGELFF

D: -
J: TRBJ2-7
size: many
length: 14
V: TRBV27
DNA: TGTGCCAGCAGTTCGGGACCGAGCACCTACGAGCAGTACTTC
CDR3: CASSSGPSTYEQYF

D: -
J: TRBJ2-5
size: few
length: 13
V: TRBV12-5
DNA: TGTGCTAGTGGACCTACGGGAAAAGAGACCCAGTACTTC
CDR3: CASGPTGKETQYF

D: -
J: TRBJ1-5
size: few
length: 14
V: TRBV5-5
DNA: TGTGCCAGCAGCTTGTTACAGGGATATCAGCCCCAGCATTTT
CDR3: CASSLLQGYQPQHF

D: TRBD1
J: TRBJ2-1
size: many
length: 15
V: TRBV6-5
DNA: TGTGCCAGCAGTTCCCTACAGGGGCGGTTTTATGAGCAGTTCTTC
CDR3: CASSSLQGRFYEQFF

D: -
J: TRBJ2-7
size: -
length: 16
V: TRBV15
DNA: TGTGCCACCAGCAGACGCCGGGATTCGGGAAGCAACGAGCAGTACTTC
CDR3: CATSRRRDSGSNEQYF

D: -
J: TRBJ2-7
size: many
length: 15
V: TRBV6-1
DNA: TGTGCCAGCAGTGCGCAACAGGCGGGTTCCTACGAGCAGTACTTC
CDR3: CASSAQQAGSYEQYF

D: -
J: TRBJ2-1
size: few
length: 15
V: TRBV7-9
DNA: TGTGCCAGCAGCCCAAGGACAGATCCCTACAATGAGCAGTTCTTC
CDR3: CASSPRTDPYNEQFF

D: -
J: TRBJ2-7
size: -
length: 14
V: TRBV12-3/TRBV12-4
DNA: TGTGCCAGCAGTCTCGGGGGGCCGGTCCACGAGCAGTACTTC
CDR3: CASSLGGPVHEQYF

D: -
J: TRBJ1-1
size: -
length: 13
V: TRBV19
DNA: TGTGCCAGTACCCATTATGATCACACTGAAGCTTTCTTT
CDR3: CASTHYDHTEAFF

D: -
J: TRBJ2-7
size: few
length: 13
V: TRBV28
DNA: TGTGCCAGCAGTTTCGAATTCTCCTACGAGCAGTACTTC
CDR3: CASSFEFSYEQYF

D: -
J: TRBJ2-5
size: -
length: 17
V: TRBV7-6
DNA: TGTGCCAGCAGCTTTGAACTGGGGATGGTGACTAAAGAGACCCAGTACTTC
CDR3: CASSFELGMVTKETQYF

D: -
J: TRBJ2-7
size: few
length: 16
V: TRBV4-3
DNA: TGCGCCAGCAGCCCAGGTTCGTTGGGGGGCCGAGGCGAGCAGTACTTC
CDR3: CASSPGSLGGRGEQYF

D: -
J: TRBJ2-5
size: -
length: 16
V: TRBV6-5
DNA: TGTGCCAGCAGTCAACCTTCGGATCAGGACGAAGAGACCCAGTACTTC
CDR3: CASSQPSDQDEETQYF

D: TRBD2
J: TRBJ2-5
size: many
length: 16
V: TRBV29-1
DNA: TGCAGCATCGGTAGTGGGACTAGCGGGAGTGGTGAGACCCAGTACTTC
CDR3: CSIGSGTSGSGETQYF

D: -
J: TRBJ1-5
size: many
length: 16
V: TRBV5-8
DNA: TGTGCCAGCAGCGTCCGAACCGGGACCGTGCATCAGCCCCAGCATTTT
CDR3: CASSVRTGTVHQPQHF

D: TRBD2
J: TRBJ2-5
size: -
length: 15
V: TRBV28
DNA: TGTGCCAGCAGTTTACCGACTAGCGGGCGGGAGACCCAGTACTTC
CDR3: CASSLPTSGRETQYF

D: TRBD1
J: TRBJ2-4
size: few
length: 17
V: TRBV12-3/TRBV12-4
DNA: TGTGCCAGCAGTTTTCCCGGACAGGGGAGCGACAAAAACATTCAGTACTTC
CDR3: CASSFPGQGSDKNIQYF

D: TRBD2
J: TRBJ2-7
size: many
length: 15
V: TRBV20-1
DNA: TGCAGTGGATGGGGACTAGCGGGGGTGACCTACGAGCAGTACTTC
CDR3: CSGWGLAGVTYEQYF

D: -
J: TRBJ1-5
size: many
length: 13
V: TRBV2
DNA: TGTGCCAGCAGTGATATCAGCAATCAGCCCCAGCATTTT
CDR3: CASSDISNQPQHF

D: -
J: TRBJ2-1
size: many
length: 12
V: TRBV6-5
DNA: TGTGCCAGCCGTTCTCTGGCTTCTGAGCAGTTCTTC
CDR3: CASRSLASEQFF

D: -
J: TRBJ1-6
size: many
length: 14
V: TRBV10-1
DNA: TGCGCCAGCAGTGAGACCAGGGCGAATTCACCCCTCCACTTT
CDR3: CASSETRANSPLHF

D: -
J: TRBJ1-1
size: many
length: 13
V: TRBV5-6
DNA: TGTGCCAGCAGCCCCCAAGGGTACACTGAAGCTTTCTTT
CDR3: CASSPQGYTEAFF

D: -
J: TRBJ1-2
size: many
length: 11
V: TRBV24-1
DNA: TGTGCCACCAAGGACAGTTATGGCTACACCTTC
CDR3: CATKDSYGYTF

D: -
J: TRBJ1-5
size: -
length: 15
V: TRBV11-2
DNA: TGTGCCAGCAGCCTAGGACACGAAAGCAATCAGCCCCAGCATTTT
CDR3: CASSLGHESNQPQHF

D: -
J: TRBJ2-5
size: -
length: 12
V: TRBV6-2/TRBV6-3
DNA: TGTGCCAGCAGGCAATTCCAAGAGACCCAGTACTTC
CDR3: CASRQFQETQYF